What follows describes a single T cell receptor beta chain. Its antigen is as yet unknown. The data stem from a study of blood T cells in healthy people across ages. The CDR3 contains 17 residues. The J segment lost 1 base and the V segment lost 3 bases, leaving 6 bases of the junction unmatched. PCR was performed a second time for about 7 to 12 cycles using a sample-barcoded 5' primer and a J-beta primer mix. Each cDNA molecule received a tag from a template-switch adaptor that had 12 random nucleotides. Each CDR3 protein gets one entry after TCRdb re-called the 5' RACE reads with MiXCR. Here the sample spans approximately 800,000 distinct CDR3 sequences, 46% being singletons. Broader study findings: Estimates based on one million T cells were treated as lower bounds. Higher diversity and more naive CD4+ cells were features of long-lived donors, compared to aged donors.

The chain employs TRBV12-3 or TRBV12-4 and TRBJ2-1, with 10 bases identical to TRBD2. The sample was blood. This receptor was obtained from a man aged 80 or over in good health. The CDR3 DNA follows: TGTGCCAGCAGTTTTCTAGCGGGAGAGGTTTCCTACAATGAGCAGTTCTTC. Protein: CASSFLAGEVSYNEQFF.